The source of this T cell receptor beta chain is a study of T cells in localized non-small cell lung cancer. This clone was seen once. The antigen is unknown. Measured with immunoSEQ multiplex PCR; TCRdb has only the in-frame clones, and not every one. The profile shows 100,000 or so clones, approximately 91% of them singletons. Study-wide findings and caveats: Among blood samples, higher T cell density accompanied longer overall survival. The study detected a median around 61 of the top 100 tumor clones in adjacent lung.

The sample in question was PBMCs, obtained before any cancer treatment. The receptor was derived from a woman aged 40-70 years with stage II squamous cell lung carcinoma.

The CDR3 nucleotides are TGTGCCACCAGCAGAGGCCCAAATCAGCCCCAGCATTTT. Translated: CATSRGPNQPQHF. The genes are TRBV15 and TRBJ1-5; no clear D. Trimming stripped 1 base from V and 4 bases from J, with 5 bases between. The V gene's germline CDR1 is LNHNV and CDR2 YYDKDF (reference sequence). This CDR3 region has 13 residues.